This record covers a single T cell receptor (beta chain). Sequenced by immunoSEQ multiplex PCR; TCRdb stores in-frame clones only, minus some. The data hold some 110,000 clones, with approximately 93% observed a single time. Germline loops: CDR1 MGHDK, CDR2 SYGVNS. Trimming shortened V by 5 bases and J by 0 bases, and 10 bases separated the two germline ends. This CDR3 has 14 residues. This sample was included in a study of control samples from healthy donors and cancer patients. The sequence derives from a man aged 25-45 years in good health. The sample consisted of blood. The chain combines TRBV25-1 with TRBJ1-1; no reliable D call. CDR3 protein: CASSLGGMNTEAFF. In nucleotides, the CDR3 is TGTGCCAGCAGTTTGGGTGGGATGAACACTGAAGCTTTCTTT.